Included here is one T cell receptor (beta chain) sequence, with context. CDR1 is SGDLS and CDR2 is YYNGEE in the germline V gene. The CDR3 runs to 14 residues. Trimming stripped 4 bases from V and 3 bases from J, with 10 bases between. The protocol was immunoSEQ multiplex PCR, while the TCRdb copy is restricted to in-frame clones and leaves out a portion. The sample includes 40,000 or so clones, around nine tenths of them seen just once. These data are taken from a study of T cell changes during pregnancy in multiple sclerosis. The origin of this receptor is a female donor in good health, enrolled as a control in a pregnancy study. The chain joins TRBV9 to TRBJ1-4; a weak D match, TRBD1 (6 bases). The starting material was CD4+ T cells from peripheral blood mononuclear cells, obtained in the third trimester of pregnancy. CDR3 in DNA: TGTGCCAGCAGCCCTCGACAGGCTAATGAAAAACTGTTTTTT. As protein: CASSPRQANEKLFF. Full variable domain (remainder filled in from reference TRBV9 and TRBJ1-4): DSGVTQTPKHLITATGQRVTLRCSPRSGDLSVYWYQQSLDQGLQFLIQYYNGEERAKGNILERFSAQQFPDLHSELNLSSLELGDSALYFCASSPRQANEKLFFGSGTQLSVL.